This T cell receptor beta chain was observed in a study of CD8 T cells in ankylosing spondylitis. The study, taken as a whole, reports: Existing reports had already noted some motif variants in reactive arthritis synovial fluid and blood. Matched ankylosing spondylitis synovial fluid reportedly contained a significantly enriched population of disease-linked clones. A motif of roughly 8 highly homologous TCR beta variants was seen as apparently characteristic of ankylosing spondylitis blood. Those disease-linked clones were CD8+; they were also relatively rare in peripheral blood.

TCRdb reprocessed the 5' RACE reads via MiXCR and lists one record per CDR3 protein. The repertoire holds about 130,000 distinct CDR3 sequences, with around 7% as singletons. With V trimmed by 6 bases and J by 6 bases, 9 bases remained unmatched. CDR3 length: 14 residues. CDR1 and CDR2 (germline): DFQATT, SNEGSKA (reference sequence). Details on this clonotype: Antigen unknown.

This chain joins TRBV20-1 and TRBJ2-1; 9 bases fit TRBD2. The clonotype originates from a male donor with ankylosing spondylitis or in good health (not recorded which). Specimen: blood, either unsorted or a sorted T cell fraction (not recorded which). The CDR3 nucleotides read TGCAGTGCCCTAACGGTAGCGGGAGCCAATGAGCAGTTCTTC. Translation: CSALTVAGANEQFF.